This T cell receptor (beta chain) was recovered during a study of T-cell reconstitution after alpha-beta-depleted transplantation in children. The CDR3 has 16 amino acids. CDR1 is MDHEN and CDR2 is SYDVKM in the germline V gene. J lost 7 bases, V lost 7 bases, and 12 bases had no gene match. Construction of the TCRbeta library involved unique molecular identifiers. In TCRdb, the PCR reads were re-called with MiXCR into one record per CDR3 protein. The sample lists about 690,000 distinct CDR3 sequences; 16% were seen once. This TCR came from a human donor who donated a stem cell graft to a child with acute myeloid leukemia. Sequences were derived from PBMCs from the stem cell graft donor, sampled from the stem cell graft. The chain links TRBV28 to TRBJ2-2; TRBD1 agrees at 10 bases. DNA for the CDR3: TGTGCCAGCACCTACCCCGGGACAGGGGTGGGCGGGGAGCTGTTTTTT. Translating it yields CASTYPGTGVGGELFF.